Each of the 10 T cell receptor beta chains below was sequenced from the same sample in a study of beta chain features in type 1 diabetes. Reverse transcription of all isolated RNA meant that expressed TCRB transcripts were sequenced. Sequencing was performed with immunoSEQ multiplex PCR; in TCRdb, only in-frame clones are kept and a portion is missing. The sample shows some 410,000 clones, approximately 14% of them seen only once. Specimen: naive CD4+ T cells from blood. The receptors here all came from a man aged 25 to 40 in good health.

The sample holds a few counts of this clone. Other nucleotide sequences from this sample produce the same CDR3. The gene calls are TRBV7-2 and TRBJ2-3; D uncertain. Germline V lookup: CDR1 SGHTA, CDR2 FQGNSA. Between the trimmed V and J ends, which lost 5 bases and 6 bases, there was a span of 9 bases. This CDR3 is built from 12 residues. The DNA of the CDR3 is TGTGCCAGCAGCCCCTTTGCCGATACGCAGTATTTT. Protein product: CASSPFADTQYF.

The rearrangement uses TRBV30 and TRBJ1-5; TRBD1 is a possible D gene (6 bases). Trimming removed 2 bases at V and 5 bases at J, with 13 bases between. Germline CDR1 GTSNPN, CDR2 SVGIG (reference sequence). CDR3 size: 14 residues. CDR3 protein: CAWSRGGGHQPQHF. The CDR3, as DNA: TGTGCCTGGAGTAGGGGAGGGGGTCATCAGCCCCAGCATTTT. Combining the CDR3 with reference TRBV30 and TRBJ1-5 gives the whole variable domain SQTIHQWPATLVQPVGSPLSLECTVEGTSNPNLYWYRQAAGRGLQLLFYSVGIGQISSEVPQNLSASRPQDRQFILSSKKLLLSDSGFYLCAWSRGGGHQPQHFGDGTRLSIL.

The chain couples TRBV11-2 to TRBJ2-1, with D uncertain. The length of the CDR3 is 11 residues. Germline CDR1 is SGHAT and CDR2 is FQNNGV. V lost 6 bases, J lost 8 bases, and 8 bases lay in between. CDR3 sequence (DNA): TGTGCCAGCAGTGACTTGGATGAGCAGTTCTTC. Translated, it gives CASSDLDEQFF.

V usage is TRBV29-1 and J usage is TRBJ1-1; D remains ambiguous. Germline V CDR1 and CDR2: SQVTM, ANQGSEA. The CDR3 contains 14 residues. V was clipped by 6 bases and J by 2 bases, with 16 bases between them. In nucleotides, the CDR3 is TGCAGCGTCACCTGGGGTTCAGTTAACACTGAAGCTTTCTTT. Translating gives CSVTWGSVNTEAFF. Together with reference TRBV29-1 and TRBJ1-1, the CDR3 gives the full variable domain: SAVISQKPSRDICQRGTSLTIQCQVDSQVTMMFWYRQQPGQSLTLIATANQGSEATYESGFVIDKFPISRPNLTFSTLTVSNMSPEDSSIYLCSVTWGSVNTEAFFGQGTRLTVV.

A remark on this clone: The same CDR3 can be traced to other DNA sequences in this sample. The chain combines TRBV9 with TRBJ2-3; the D gene is possibly TRBD2 (5 bases). CDR1 and CDR2 (germline): SGDLS, YYNGEE. The CDR3 consists of 13 residues. Trimming took 2 bases from V and 5 from J, leaving 9 bases between them. The CDR3, as DNA: TGTGCCAGCAGCGTTGCCGGGGAAGATACGCAGTATTTT. Amino acids: CASSVAGEDTQYF.

This sequence joins TRBV6-5 and TRBJ2-5; unclear D gene. The germline V and J ends were trimmed by 0 bases and 5 bases, with 10 bases remaining between them. The CDR3 is 14 amino acids. Germline values: CDR1 MNHEY, CDR2 SVGAGI. CDR3: CASSYSRLWETQYF. CDR3 in DNA: TGTGCCAGCAGTTACTCGAGGTTGTGGGAGACCCAGTACTTC.

A remark on this clone: Lacking the conserved final phenylalanine or tryptophan, this CDR3 likely reflects a read error. It is unclear where the CDR3 begins or ends on the DNA, so no DNA is shown, and the CDR3 is as TCRdb lists it. This chain joins TRBV2 and TRBJ2-7. In germline, CDR1 is SNHLY, CDR2 FYNNEI. The CDR3 spans 10 amino acids, including both terminal residues. The CDR3 spells CASSTKVLFI.

The sample holds a few counts of this clone. The chain links TRBV6-6 to TRBJ1-3; maybe TRBD1 (6 bases). The CDR3 contains 15 residues. The germline V gene has CDR1 MNHNY and CDR2 SVGAGI (reference sequence). Trimming took off 0 bases at V and 3 bases at J, with 9 bases between the two ends. The CDR3 loop is CASSYSSRGGNTIYF. CDR3 nucleotides: TGTGCCAGCAGTTACTCTTCCAGGGGTGGAAACACCATATATTTT.

This clone has a handful of counts. The same CDR3 can be traced to other DNA sequences in this sample. The chain has TRBV5-4 and TRBJ2-3; no firm D call. The CDR3 consists of 14 residues. Germline CDR1 is SGHNT and CDR2 is YYREEE (reference sequence). V shed 0 bases and J shed 1 base, with 6 bases lying between them. This CDR3 is CASSLAQGTDTQYF. DNA for the CDR3: TGTGCCAGCAGCTTGGCCCAGGGCACAGATACGCAGTATTTT.

The V and J genes are TRBV14 and TRBJ2-5; D might be TRBD1 (5 bases). This CDR3 spans 15 amino acids. Germline V gene data show CDR1 as SGHDN and CDR2 as FVKESK. V was pared by 3 bases and J by 2 bases, with 13 bases between. The CDR3 spells CASSQGLGQQETQYF. The CDR3 coding sequence is TGTGCCAGCAGCCAGGGGCTAGGGCAACAAGAGACCCAGTACTTC.